These T cell receptor beta chains were read from a single sample in a study. TCRdb called the 5' RACE reads again in MiXCR, with one record for every CDR3 protein. The table records about 62,000 distinct CDR3 sequences, roughly 30% of them present only once. Sequencing used tumor-infiltrating naive CD4+ T cells sorted from the breast tumor. The receptors were gathered from a female donor with breast cancer. CDR3s include the opening cysteine and the closing phenylalanine or tryptophan.

V	CDR3
TRBV20-1	CSARDHRGGGNTIYF
TRBV5-6	CASSLPRGNEQFF
TRBV5-1	CASSPGGHMNTEAFF
TRBV12-3/TRBV12-4	CASSLETGLEQFF
TRBV4-2	CASSQDGSGGTGELFF
TRBV5-1	CASSQNSYTGELFF
TRBV3-1	CASSQDGSGTSVQFF
TRBV4-2	CASSQDRSSGNTIYF
TRBV6-5	CASSYYPWETQYF
TRBV5-1	CASSANRVGKETQYF
TRBV7-8	CASSPSGGDRGREQYF
TRBV20-1	CSATSGIYNEQFF
TRBV18	CASSPSPIVNEQFF
TRBV4-2	CASSRSPGDDTEAFF
TRBV15	CASSHGGFADTQYF
TRBV6-1	CASSVRAGTSTDTQYF
TRBV5-1	CASSLGGISGELFF
TRBV4-3	CASSQKGQGDGAFF
TRBV20-1	CSASKGRVRSDTQYF
TRBV12-3/TRBV12-4	CASSSRTSRSNEQFF
TRBV5-1	CASTDLRGLQETQYF
TRBV20-1	CSALQNQPQHF
TRBV12-3/TRBV12-4	CASSLDTGARYEQYF
TRBV6-1	CASSARQGVAYEQYF
TRBV20-1	CSARLGLAVQTQYF
TRBV6-5	CASSPKSGVYGYTF